This section outlines one TCR beta chain sequence together with its context. Its antigen is unknown. The data are from a study of shared clonotypes between healthy human individuals. Study-level information: Researchers assigned three CD4 naive, three CD4 memory, two CD8 naive and one CD8 memory plate to each donor. Findings and limits, study-wide: Generally, naive subsets came out with larger estimated richness than memory subsets. Among a few donors, around 5% of naive CD4 clonotypes were found in common.

The table came from immunoSEQ multiplex PCR; TCRdb's copy has only in-frame clones and leaves some out. This sample has more than 850,000 clones, with 75% to 80% found just once. CD4+ cell separation produced CD45RA+ naive and CD45RA-negative memory subsets. CDR1 is SGHTA and CDR2 is FQGTGA in the germline V gene. Trimming cost V 4 bases and J 4 bases, with 16 bases left between them. The CDR3 totals 16 residues. The gene calls are TRBV7-3 and TRBJ2-2; D remains ambiguous. The source material was memory CD4+ T cells from PBMCs. Sample subset: CD45RA-negative fraction. The TCR sequence derives from a man aged 18 to 29 in good health. Some clones in this sample may be carry-over from other donors' samples. The CDR3 coding sequence is TGTGCCAGCAGCTCCTCCCGGGCCATGAGCACCGGGGAGCTGTTTTTT. Translation gives CASSSSRAMSTGELFF.